One and the same sample provided the 14 T cell receptor beta chains below, sequenced in a study of shared clonotypes between healthy human individuals. This table comes from immunoSEQ multiplex PCR, and its TCRdb copy is limited to in-frame clones, with some not included. The sample consists of roughly 2,300,000 clones, about nine tenths of them appearing once. Sequencing input: naive CD4+ T cells from PBMCs. The subset denotes: CD45RA+ positively selected. The origin of the receptors is a man younger than 30 in good health. Some clones in this sample may be carry-over from other donors' samples.

This chain uses TRBV6-1 with TRBJ1-1; D call uncertain. This CDR3 region has 14 residues. Trimming left V 3 bases short and J 4 bases short, with 12 bases between. CDR1 and CDR2 (germline): MNHNS, SASEGT. The CDR3 DNA reads TGTGCCAGCAGTGAGCGGGTTGATGGCACTGAAGCTTTCTTT. This translates into CASSERVDGTEAFF.

A remark on this clone: Other nucleotide sequences in the sample specify the same CDR3. The rearrangement links TRBV7-6 to TRBJ1-1, with D hard to call. Germline V lookup: CDR1 SGHVS, CDR2 FNYEAQ. V gave up 0 bases and J gave up 1 base, with 3 bases separating them. The CDR3 covers 13 residues. The CDR3 nucleotides read TGTGCCAGCAGCTTAGCAGAGAACACTGAAGCTTTCTTT. It yields the protein CASSLAENTEAFF.

This rearrangement joins TRBV2 to TRBJ1-4; D perhaps matches TRBD1 (6 bases). V lost 7 bases to trimming and J lost 2 bases, with 17 bases between them. The CDR3 extends over 16 amino acids. CDR1 and CDR2 from the germline V gene are SNHLY and FYNNEI. CDR3 loop: CASTGAPGHTNEKLFF. As DNA, the CDR3 is TGTGCCAGCACGGGGGCTCCGGGACACACTAATGAAAAACTGTTTTTT. Full variable domain (rest looked up from reference TRBV2 and TRBJ1-4): EPEVTQTPSHQVTQMGQEVILRCVPISNHLYFYWYRQILGQKVEFLVSFYNNEISEKSEIFDDQFSVERPDGSNFTLKIRSTKLEDSAMYFCASTGAPGHTNEKLFFGSGTQLSVL.

The chain combines TRBV7-2 with TRBJ2-1, with unresolved D. Per the germline V gene, CDR1 is SGHTA and CDR2 is FQGNSA. CDR3 size: 14 residues. Trimming took off 5 bases at V and 0 bases at J, with 8 bases between the two ends. CDR3 loop: CASSQYGSYNEQFF. The DNA of the CDR3 is TGTGCCAGCAGCCAGTATGGCTCCTACAATGAGCAGTTCTTC.

V usage is TRBV7-6 and J usage is TRBJ2-5; D remains ambiguous. This CDR3 region has 12 residues. The germline V gene encodes CDR1 SGHVS and CDR2 FNYEAQ. Trimming took off 5 bases at V and 5 bases at J, with 9 bases between the two ends. The chain's CDR3 is CASSARAETQYF. In nucleotides, the CDR3 is TGTGCCAGCAGCGCTAGGGCGGAGACCCAGTACTTC.

J is TRBJ1-3 and V is TRBV30, with D perhaps matching TRBD1 (5 bases). Trimming stripped 2 bases from V and 2 bases from J, with 7 bases between. This CDR3 is 13 amino acids long. Per germline, CDR1 GTSNPN and CDR2 SVGIG (reference sequence). The CDR3 protein is CAWSMGPGNTIYF. As DNA, the CDR3 is TGTGCCTGGAGTATGGGACCTGGAAACACCATATATTTT.

The chain recombines TRBV14 with TRBJ2-5; 7 bases match TRBD1. J was trimmed by 5 bases and V by 1 base; bases with no gene match: 10. CDR3 size: 16 residues. Germline loops: CDR1 SGHDN, CDR2 FVKESK. In DNA form, the CDR3 reads TGTGCCAGCAGCCAAGGTTTTCGGACAGGTGGGGAGACCCAGTACTTC. Protein: CASSQGFRTGGETQYF.

Remarks on this clone: The junction departs from the called germline gene at one end, perhaps through a read error. This chain connects TRBV7-9 to TRBJ2-1, with 10 positions matching TRBD1. CDR1 is SEHNR, CDR2 FQNEAQ, per germline (reference sequence). The CDR3 has 15 amino acids. This chain's CDR3 is CASSLGTGETDEQFF. In DNA form, the CDR3 reads TGTGCCAGCAGTTTAGGGACAGGGGAAACAGATGAGCAGTTCTTC.

The J gene is TRBJ2-2, the V gene TRBV29-1, with D tentatively TRBD2 (5 bases). Deletions cut 1 base from V and 0 bases from J, with 9 bases between. CDR1 SQVTM and CDR2 ANQGSEA come from the germline V gene. The CDR3 loop spans 15 amino acids. CDR3 coding DNA: TGCAGCGTTGAAGTAGGCGGGTCGAACACCGGGGAGCTGTTTTTT. Its protein is CSVEVGGSNTGELFF.

The V and J genes are TRBV7-2 and TRBJ1-2; D is perhaps TRBD1 (6 bases). This CDR3 comprises 18 residues. CDR1 and CDR2 (germline): SGHTA, FQGNSA. The V and J ends lost 0 bases and 8 bases respectively, with 25 bases between them. In DNA form, the CDR3 reads TGTGCCAGCAGCTTAGCTGGGGGGGCTACGGGCCATTTTAGCGGCTACACCTTC. Translation gives CASSLAGGATGHFSGYTF. The variable domain in full, with the rest retrieved from reference TRBV7-2 and TRBJ1-2, is GAGVSQSPSNKVTEKGKDVELRCDPISGHTALYWYRQSLGQGLEFLIYFQGNSAPDKSGLPSDRFSAERTGGSVSTLTIQRTQQEDSAVYLCASSLAGGATGHFSGYTFGSGTRLTVV.

The chain recombines TRBV28 with TRBJ2-4; TRBD2 matches at 8 bases. V shed 4 bases and J 0 bases; nucleotides not matched to a gene: 8. Germline values: CDR1 MDHEN, CDR2 SYDVKM. The CDR3 extends over 17 amino acids. CDR3 nucleotide sequence: TGTGCCAGCAGTTCAACAAGCGGGGGACTAGCCAAAAACATTCAGTACTTC. The encoded protein is CASSSTSGGLAKNIQYF.

On this clone: A much larger clone differs by one base, so this may be a read error. The gene calls are TRBV11-3 and TRBJ1-1; the D gene is possibly TRBD1 (5 bases). The CDR3 is made up of 13 amino acids. CDR1 and CDR2 (germline): SGHNT, YENEEA. V lost 0 bases, J lost 3 bases, and 5 bases lay in between. The CDR3: CASSLDRDTEAFF. In nucleotides, the CDR3 is TGTGCCAGCAGCTTAGACAGGGACACTGAAGCTTTCTTT. Together with reference TRBV11-3 and TRBJ1-1, the CDR3 gives the full variable domain: EAGVVQSPRYKIIEKKQPVAFWCNPISGHNTLYWYLQNLGQGPELLIRYENEEAVDDSQLPKDRFSAERLKGVDSTLKIQPAELGDSAVYLCASSLDRDTEAFFGQGTRLTVV.

A note on this clone: Additional DNA sequences in this sample encode the identical CDR3. V and J are TRBV18 and TRBJ2-1; 7 bases map to TRBD2. Germline CDR1 reads KGHSH; CDR2 reads LQKENI. The junction had 5 bases not matched to a gene; V was cut back by 3 bases and J by 0 bases. This CDR3 has 16 amino acids. The DNA of the CDR3 is TGTGCCAGCTCACCCCGCCTAGCGGACTCCTACAATGAGCAGTTCTTC. Protein product: CASSPRLADSYNEQFF.

In the case of this clone: Other DNA sequences in this sample translate to the same CDR3. J is TRBJ2-2 and V is TRBV6-6, with D perhaps given as TRBD1 or TRBD2 (5 bases each). Germline values: CDR1 MNHNY, CDR2 SVGAGI (reference sequence). This CDR3 region has 14 residues. Trimming took off 0 bases at V and 4 bases at J, with 6 bases between the two ends. The CDR3 spells CASSYSGGTGELFF. The CDR3 DNA reads TGTGCCAGCAGTTACTCTGGGGGCACCGGGGAGCTGTTTTTT.